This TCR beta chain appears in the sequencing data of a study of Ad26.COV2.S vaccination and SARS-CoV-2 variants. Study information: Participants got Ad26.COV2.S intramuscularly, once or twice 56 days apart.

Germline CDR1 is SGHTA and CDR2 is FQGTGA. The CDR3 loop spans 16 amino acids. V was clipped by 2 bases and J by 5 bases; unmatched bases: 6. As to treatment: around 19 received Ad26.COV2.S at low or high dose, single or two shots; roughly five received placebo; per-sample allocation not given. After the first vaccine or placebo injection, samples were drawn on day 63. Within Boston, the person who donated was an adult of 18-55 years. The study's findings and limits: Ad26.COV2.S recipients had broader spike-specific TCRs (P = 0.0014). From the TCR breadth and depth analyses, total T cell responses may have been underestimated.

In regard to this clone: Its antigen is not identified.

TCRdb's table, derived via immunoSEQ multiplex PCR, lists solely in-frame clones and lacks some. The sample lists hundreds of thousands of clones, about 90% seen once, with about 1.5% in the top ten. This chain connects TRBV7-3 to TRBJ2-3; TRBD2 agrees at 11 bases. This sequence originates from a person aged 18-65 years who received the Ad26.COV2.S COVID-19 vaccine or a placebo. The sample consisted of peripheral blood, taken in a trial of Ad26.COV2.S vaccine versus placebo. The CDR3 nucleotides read TGTGCCAGCAGCTTAGTAGGGACTAGCGGTGGAGATACGCAGTATTTT. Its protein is CASSLVGTSGGDTQYF.